This TCR beta chain was captured in a study of OX40 agonist ivuxolimab in advanced cancers. Study context: Ivuxolimab, which patients received intravenously every 2 weeks, was dosed at 0.01 to 10 mg/kg. The mean age was roughly 60 years, ranging from about 20 to 79, with around four fifths of participants male.

The CDR3 extends over 12 amino acids. V lost 11 bases and J 2 bases, leaving 13 bases between the germline ends. From germline, CDR1 is WSHSY and CDR2 SAAADI. Sequencing used immunoSEQ multiplex PCR; TCRdb keeps in-frame clones, though not all of them. This sample has about 93,000 clones, with 92% found just once. The chain recombines TRBV10-2 with TRBJ2-7; D is perhaps TRBD2 (5 bases). The specimen was CD4+ or CD8+ T cells sorted from blood, collected in a trial of the OX40 agonist ivuxolimab. This receptor was obtained from an adult with an advanced solid tumor such as melanoma, head and neck, liver or kidney cancer. For the CDR3, the DNA is TGCGCCCTCAGGACTTCCACCTACGAGCAGTACTTC. This gives the protein CALRTSTYEQYF.